Given below is one T cell receptor (beta chain) in context. As it was prepared, the TCRbeta library received unique molecular identifiers. TCRdb ran MiXCR on the PCR reads and lists one entry per CDR3 protein. This table has about 610,000 distinct CDR3 sequences, roughly a tenth appearing once. The sample comes from a study of T-cell reconstitution after alpha-beta-depleted transplantation in children. Germline CDR1 reads SGHRS; CDR2 reads YFSETQ. V lost 1 base to trimming and J lost 1 base, with 11 bases between them. This CDR3 comprises 15 residues. This receptor was taken from a human donor who donated a stem cell graft to a child with acute myeloid leukemia. The material sequenced was PBMCs from the stem cell graft donor, taken from the stem cell graft. This chain connects TRBV5-1 to TRBJ2-5; D not certain. The CDR3 DNA sequence: TGCGCCAGCAGCTTGTTGTTTTCGACCCAAGAGACCCAGTACTTC. Translated, it gives CASSLLFSTQETQYF.